The clone carrying this T cell receptor (beta chain) was seen once. Measured with immunoSEQ multiplex PCR; TCRdb has only the in-frame clones, and not every one. There are more than 85,000 clones in the sample; 70% to 90% occur only once, and over 9.5% lies in the top ten. The record originates from a study of blood T cell repertoires in COVID-19. At the level of the study: PBMCs, B-cell-depleted T cells, or T cells provided the cDNA or gDNA that made up the material.

The CDR3 runs 17 residues. V was clipped by 0 bases and J by 5 bases; unmatched bases: 10. Germline V CDR1 and CDR2: SGHRS, YFSETQ. Sequenced material: peripheral blood. The clonotype comes from a man between 35 and 55 years old with active or convalescent COVID-19. V usage is TRBV5-1 and J usage is TRBJ1-2; 10 nucleotides line up with TRBD1. DNA of the CDR3: TGCGCCAGCAGCTTGGGGGGGACAGGGGCTCCCCAATATGGCTACACCTTC. It codes for CASSLGGTGAPQYGYTF.